The 24 T cell receptor beta chains in this list originate from one sample, sequenced in a study of vaccination effects on CD4 cells after COVID-19 (dated by TCRdb to between 2021 and 2024). Libraries were made using the immunoSEQ multiplex PCR assay. TCRdb took over this immuneACCESS table, retaining in-frame rearrangements with V and J assigned. Such tables are incomplete; in checked studies, under half of the missing clones stem from an unresolved V gene, and the remainder is unexplained. The sample contains tens of thousands of clones, around 78% of them found a single time. The biggest ten clones account for around 1.2% of the sample. To identify antigen-specific CD4+ T cell clonotypes by their expansion, the ViraFEST assay first stimulated PBMC with viral peptide pools and then applied TCR sequencing. After more than 9 days of culture, CD4+ T cells were isolated with the EasySep CD4+ T cell isolation kit. Each participant received two doses of an mRNA SARS-CoV-2 vaccine, either BNT162b2 or mRNA-1273.

No cognate antigen is known for these TCRs. Here the sequenced sample was CD4+ T cells from PBMCs cultured with HCoV-229E spike peptides, taken after COVID-19 vaccination. Reading the label with the study, this specimen's cell subset or site is: HCoV-229E spike overlapping peptide pool stimulation. The receptors originated from a human donor who received a COVID-19 vaccine.

The V gene is TRBV5-1, the J gene TRBJ1-1; TRBD1 might be the D (5 bases). Germline-derived CDR1 and CDR2 are SGHRS and YFSETQ. The V gene lost 5 bases and the J gene lost 8 bases, with 19 bases spanning the gap. This CDR3 region has 14 residues. The CDR3 loop reads CASSAGSNEGEAFF. The CDR3 DNA follows: TGCGCCAGCAGTGCCGGGTCGAACGAGGGGGAAGCTTTCTTT.

The table lists this clone with a few counts. The rearrangement links TRBV6-4 to TRBJ2-5, with TRBD2 as a possible D gene (5 bases). Germline assignment: CDR1 MRHNA and CDR2 SNTAGT. There are 13 residues in the CDR3. Trimming left V 4 bases short and J 4 bases short, with 10 bases between. This chain's CDR3 is CASSAARVETQYF. The CDR3 DNA reads as TGTGCCAGCAGTGCGGCGCGGGTAGAGACCCAGTACTTC.

The genes are TRBV10-2 and TRBJ1-6, with 8 bases matching TRBD1. J was trimmed by 2 bases and V by 5 bases; bases with no gene match: 5. Germline V lookup: CDR1 WSHSY, CDR2 SAAADI. This CDR3 contains 16 residues. The CDR3 loop is CASSLTGETYNSPLHF. The CDR3 DNA reads TGCGCCAGCAGTTTGACAGGGGAGACCTATAATTCACCCCTCCACTTT.

The V and J genes are TRBV28 and TRBJ1-3; D uncertain. V lost 5 bases and J 3 bases, leaving 8 bases between the germline ends. Germline lookup yields CDR1 MDHEN and CDR2 SYDVKM. This CDR3 has 13 residues. CDR3 DNA: TGTGCCAGCAGTGAGGTGATTGGAAACACCATATATTTT. Translating gives CASSEVIGNTIYF. The variable domain in full, completed from reference TRBV28 and TRBJ1-3, reads DVKVTQSSRYLVKRTGEKVFLECVQDMDHENMFWYRQDPGLGLRLIYFSYDVKMKEKGDIPEGYSVSREKKERFSLILESASTNQTSMYLCASSEVIGNTIYFGEGSWLTVV.

This chain connects TRBV11-2 to TRBJ1-2; TRBD1 might be the D (5 bases). The germline V gene has CDR1 SGHAT and CDR2 FQNNGV. The length of the CDR3 is 15 residues. V lost 5 bases to trimming and J lost 4 bases, with 17 bases between them. This CDR3 is CASSPASDRSYGYTF. CDR3 nucleotide sequence: TGTGCCAGCAGCCCGGCGAGCGACAGAAGCTATGGCTACACCTTC. The full variable domain, rest sourced from reference TRBV11-2 and TRBJ1-2, is EAGVAQSPRYKIIEKRQSVAFWCNPISGHATLYWYQQILGQGPKLLIQFQNNGVVDDSQLPKDRFSAERLKGVDSTLKIQPAKLEDSAVYLCASSPASDRSYGYTFGSGTRLTVV.

The V call is TRBV5-1, the J call TRBJ2-5, with D hard to call. The CDR3 has 14 residues. CDR1 and CDR2 (germline): SGHRS, YFSETQ. The germline V and J ends were trimmed by 1 base and 5 bases, with 12 bases remaining between them. DNA of the CDR3: TGCGCCAGCAGCTTGCAAGGGCTTCGCGAGACCCAGTACTTC. It yields the protein CASSLQGLRETQYF.

V is TRBV7-8 and J is TRBJ2-7, with TRBD1 identical over 7 bases. CDR1 and CDR2 from the germline V gene are SGHVS and FQNEAQ. The CDR3 has 16 amino acids. The ends lost 9 bases at V and 0 bases at J; junction bases unmatched: 14. The CDR3 DNA reads as TGTGCCAGTTACGCCGAGACAGGGCTGAGCTCCTACGAGCAGTACGTC. Its translation: CASYAETGLSSYEQYV.

This clone was detected only a few times. This chain links TRBV18 with TRBJ1-3; no clear D gene. The CDR3 contains 15 residues. Germline V gene sequence: CDR1 KGHSH, CDR2 LQKENI. The ends were cut back, 5 bases at V and 3 bases at J, with 14 bases in the middle. CDR3 region: CASSETGGVGNTIYF. In nucleotides, the CDR3 is TGTGCCAGCTCAGAAACGGGCGGCGTTGGAAACACCATATATTTT.

The rearrangement joins TRBV5-1 to TRBJ1-6, with D uncertain. V gave up 3 bases and J gave up 5 bases, with 9 bases separating them. This CDR3 comprises 14 residues. Germline V gene sequence: CDR1 SGHRS, CDR2 YFSETQ. The CDR3 coding sequence is TGCGCCAGCAGCTCCCTGGAGGATAATTCACCCCTCCACTTT. Its protein is CASSSLEDNSPLHF. Variable domain in full (rest from reference TRBV5-1 and TRBJ1-6): KAGVTQTPRYLIKTRGQQVTLSCSPISGHRSVSWYQQTPGQGLQFLFEYFSETQRNKGNFPGRFSGRQFSNSRSEMNVSTLELGDSALYLCASSSLEDNSPLHFGNGTRLTVT.

J is TRBJ2-7 and V is TRBV28; D unclear. In germline, CDR1 is MDHEN, CDR2 SYDVKM. Trimming removed 2 bases at V and 7 bases at J, with 15 bases between. The CDR3 is 14 residues long. The CDR3 DNA reads TGTGCCAGCAGTTTAACGGGCCCCCCCCGGGAGCAGTACGTC. It codes for CASSLTGPPREQYV.

J is TRBJ2-6 and V is TRBV10-2; D gene ambiguous. Germline V CDR1 and CDR2: WSHSY, SAAADI. This CDR3 region has 13 residues. Trimming removed 8 bases from V and 1 base from J, with 6 bases in between. The CDR3 nucleotides read TGCGCCAGCGTTACGTCTGGGGCCAACGTCCTGACTTTC. The encoded protein is CASVTSGANVLTF.

The chain uses TRBV7-9 and TRBJ2-1; TRBD2 matches 8 bases. Germline loops: CDR1 SEHNR, CDR2 FQNEAQ (reference sequence). With 1 base clipped from V and 6 bases from J, the junction kept 11 bases outside the gene matches. The CDR3 length is 17 residues. The CDR3 region is CASSLVGERGTPNEQFF. The CDR3 DNA follows: TGTGCCAGCAGCTTAGTTGGGGAGCGGGGGACACCCAATGAGCAGTTCTTC. Full variable domain (missing parts from reference TRBV7-9 and TRBJ2-1): DTGVSQNPRHKITKRGQNVTFRCDPISEHNRLYWYRQTLGQGPEFLTYFQNEAQLEKSRLLSDRFSAERPKGSFSTLEIQRTEQGDSAMYLCASSLVGERGTPNEQFFGPGTRLTVL.

V is TRBV4-1 and J is TRBJ1-1; no clear D. This CDR3 has 15 residues. The V gene's germline CDR1 is MGHRA and CDR2 YSYEKL. V was shortened by 0 bases and J by 2 bases, with 10 bases between the two germline ends. The CDR3 protein is CASSQESWVNTEAFF. CDR3 nucleotide sequence: TGCGCCAGCAGCCAAGAATCTTGGGTAAACACTGAAGCTTTCTTT.

This sequence joins TRBV19 and TRBJ2-4, with TRBD2 matching over 8 bases. CDR1 and CDR2 (germline): LNHDA, SQIVND (reference sequence). The CDR3 covers 16 residues. The V segment lost 1 base and the J segment 2 bases; nucleotides outside the gene matches: 4. The CDR3 DNA reads TGTGCCAGTAGTATAGCCAGCGGGGGAACCAAAAACATTCAGTACTTC. This encodes CASSIASGGTKNIQYF.

The J gene is TRBJ2-7, the V gene TRBV18, with 7 bases fitting TRBD1. CDR3 length: 12 residues. Germline CDR1 reads KGHSH; CDR2 reads LQKENI. Trimming at V came to 3 bases and at J to 6 bases, leaving 2 bases not matched to a gene. For the CDR3, the DNA is TGTGCCAGCTCACCCCCAGGGGGCGAGCAGTACGTC. This codes for CASSPPGGEQYV.

The chain is built from TRBV6-5 and TRBJ1-1; possible D gene TRBD1, 6 bases. Germline lookup yields CDR1 MNHEY and CDR2 SVGAGI. The CDR3 spans 14 residues. Trimming cost V 10 bases and J 2 bases, with 17 bases left between them. The CDR3 DNA reads TGTGCCACCCGAGGGATACAGGGCAACACTGAAGCTTTCTTT. This encodes CATRGIQGNTEAFF.

The V and J genes are TRBV30 and TRBJ1-2, with a tentative D call TRBD1 (6 bases). CDR1 is GTSNPN and CDR2 is SVGIG in the germline V gene (reference sequence). Between the trimmed V and J ends, which lost 0 bases and 4 bases, there was a span of 24 bases. This CDR3 has 18 amino acids. The CDR3 sequence is CAWSVRSSRGRSSYGYTF. Here the CDR3 DNA reads TGTGCCTGGAGTGTACGATCCTCCAGGGGCAGGAGCTCCTATGGCTACACCTTC. The complete variable domain, with remaining parts taken from reference TRBV30 and TRBJ1-2, reads SQTIHQWPATLVQPVGSPLSLECTVEGTSNPNLYWYRQAAGRGLQLLFYSVGIGQISSEVPQNLSASRPQDRQFILSSKKLLLSDSGFYLCAWSVRSSRGRSSYGYTFGSGTRLTVV.

This chain uses TRBV23-1 with TRBJ2-7; D perhaps matches TRBD1 (7 bases). TRBV23-1 falls under the ORF class, with uncertain function. V lost 6 bases to trimming and J lost 2 bases, with 20 bases between them. The CDR3 spans 16 residues. The CDR3 reads CASSRPEGARAYEQYV. As DNA, the CDR3 is TGCGCCAGCAGCCGTCCGGAGGGGGCGCGCGCCTACGAGCAGTACGTC.

The rearrangement links TRBV24-1 to TRBJ2-3, with D possibly matching TRBD1 (6 bases). The V and J ends lost 4 bases and 8 bases respectively, with 15 bases between them. Looked up from germline, CDR1 is KGHDR and CDR2 is SFDVKD. The CDR3 spans 14 residues. The CDR3 DNA follows: TGTGCCACCAGTGAACAGGGCGTGCCGGGTACGCAGTATTTT. Encoded protein: CATSEQGVPGTQYF.

The V call is TRBV5-1, the J call TRBJ2-4; TRBD2 might be the D (6 bases). This CDR3 comprises 14 residues. V lost 5 bases and J lost 1, with 10 bases in between. Per the germline V gene, CDR1 is SGHRS and CDR2 is YFSETQ. CDR3 region: CASSQAGAKNIQYF. In DNA, the CDR3 is TGCGCCAGCAGTCAGGCGGGGGCCAAAAACATTCAGTACTTC.

This chain connects TRBV24-1 to TRBJ2-7, with D perhaps assigned TRBD1 or TRBD2 (5 bases each). Trimming removed 1 base at V and 1 base at J, with 13 bases between. The CDR3 is 16 residues long. Looked up from germline, CDR1 is KGHDR and CDR2 is SFDVKD. The CDR3 loop reads CATSDFGRDASYEQYV. DNA of the CDR3: TGTGCCACCAGTGATTTTGGCAGGGACGCATCCTACGAGCAGTACGTC.

The sample holds one count of this clone. The genes are TRBV24-1 and TRBJ2-2; 9 bases align to TRBD2. Germline CDR1 is KGHDR and CDR2 is SFDVKD. The V and J ends lost 4 bases and 0 bases, in that order; junction bases with no gene match: 5. This CDR3 comprises 17 residues. The CDR3 region has the DNA TGTGCCACCAGTGACCCGCTAGCGGGGCCGAACACCGGGGAGCTGTTTTTT. Its protein product is CATSDPLAGPNTGELFF.

The gene calls are TRBV4-1 and TRBJ2-3, with 13 bases identical to TRBD2. Germline V CDR1 and CDR2: MGHRA, YSYEKL. This CDR3 contains 17 residues. J was trimmed by 2 bases and V by 1 base; bases with no gene match: 3. CDR3 bases: TGCGCCAGCAGCCAAGGACTAGCGGGGGGTCTCACAGATACGCAGTATTTT. Translation: CASSQGLAGGLTDTQYF.

This chain links TRBV6-5 with TRBJ1-1, with D possibly TRBD1 on 5 matching bases. CDR3 size: 13 residues. The V end was cut by 6 bases, the J end by 4 bases, with 12 bases between. Germline loops: CDR1 MNHEY, CDR2 SVGAGI. DNA of the CDR3: TGTGCCAGCAGGCAATCCGGGGGCACTGAAGCTTTCTTT. As protein: CASRQSGGTEAFF.